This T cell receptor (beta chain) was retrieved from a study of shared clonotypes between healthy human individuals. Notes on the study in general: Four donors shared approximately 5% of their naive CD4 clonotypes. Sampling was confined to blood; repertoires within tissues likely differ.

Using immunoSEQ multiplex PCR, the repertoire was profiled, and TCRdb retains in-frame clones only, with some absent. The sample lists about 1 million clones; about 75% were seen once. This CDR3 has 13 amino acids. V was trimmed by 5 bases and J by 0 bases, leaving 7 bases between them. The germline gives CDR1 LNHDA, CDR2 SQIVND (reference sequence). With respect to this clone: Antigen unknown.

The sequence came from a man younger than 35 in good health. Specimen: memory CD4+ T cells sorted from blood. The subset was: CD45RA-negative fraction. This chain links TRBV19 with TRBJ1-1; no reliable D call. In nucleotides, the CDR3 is TGTGCCAGTAGTCCCCAGCTGAACACTGAAGCTTTCTTT. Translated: CASSPQLNTEAFF.